The T cell receptor (beta chain) described here comes from a study of cytomegalovirus exposure and HLA in healthy donors. The V gene's germline CDR1 is SGHVS and CDR2 FQNEAQ. V lost 1 base and J lost 2; bases outside the gene matches: 7. The CDR3 totals 18 residues. The PCR ran on 60 Vbeta and 13 Jbeta primers. Produced via immunoSEQ multiplex PCR; TCRdb's table is partial and in-frame only. Of about 300,000 clones listed, 86% are singletons. Sequenced input: PBMCs. V and J are TRBV7-8 and TRBJ2-1; TRBD2 aligns across 11 bases. This TCR derives from a man in his forties in good health and CMV-seropositive. The CDR3 reads CASSLVSIAGGPYNEQFF. CDR3 DNA: TGTGCCAGCAGCTTAGTTAGCATAGCGGGAGGGCCCTACAATGAGCAGTTCTTC.